The 28 T cell receptor beta chains in this list originate from one sample, sequenced in a study of T cell clonotyping in hematopoietic cell transplantation (TCRdb year 2021). Sample time point, as interpreted from the label and publication: 180 days after allo-HCT. The library relied on the immunoSEQ multiplex PCR assay. Imported from immuneACCESS, the table was reduced by TCRdb to in-frame sequences with V and J called. These copies leave out some clones; in studies compared against another copy, an unresolved V gene accounts for under half, and the cause of the remainder is not known. This sample holds around 11,000 clones; approximately 91% were observed only once. The top ten hold 38% of the sample. Specimen: PBMCs, collected 180 days after allogeneic stem cell transplant. These TCRs come from a male patient aged 60 to 75 who had an allogeneic stem cell transplant from an unrelated donor, so the T cells may come from the graft donor. Some clones in this sample may be carry-over from other donors' samples.

V usage is TRBV7-8 and J usage is TRBJ1-3; 7 bases are shared with TRBD1. With 2 bases clipped from V and 4 bases from J, the junction kept 5 bases outside the gene matches. The CDR3 contains 15 residues. CDR1 SGHVS and CDR2 FQNEAQ come from the germline V gene. The CDR3 loop reads CASSLYGQEGNTIYF. The CDR3 DNA is TGTGCCAGCAGCTTATACGGACAGGAGGGAAACACCATATATTTT.

The chain links TRBV2 to TRBJ1-6; 7 bases are shared with TRBD1. Trimming at V came to 6 bases and at J to 1 base, leaving 3 bases not matched to a gene. The CDR3 is 15 amino acids. In germline, CDR1 is SNHLY, CDR2 FYNNEI. CDR3 DNA sequence: TGTGCCAGCAGCGAACAGGGGTCCTATAATTCACCCCTCCACTTT. Protein product: CASSEQGSYNSPLHF.

This clone was seen a few times. The chain combines TRBV20-1 with TRBJ1-1; D gene unclear. V was cut by 3 bases and J by 6 bases, with 8 bases left in between. Per the germline V gene, CDR1 is DFQATT and CDR2 is SNEGSKA (reference sequence). This CDR3 contains 11 residues. CDR3: CSASPGAEAFF. The CDR3 DNA reads as TGCAGTGCTAGCCCCGGGGCTGAAGCTTTCTTT.

The chain couples TRBV4-1 to TRBJ1-1; D might be TRBD1 (5 bases). Trimming removed 1 base at V and 6 bases at J, with 30 bases between. The CDR3 runs 20 residues. Germline values: CDR1 MGHRA, CDR2 YSYEKL. CDR3 nucleotide sequence: TGCGCCAGCAGCCAAGTATTCTTCTGGTCCGTGGACAAGGATGGATCTGAAGCTTTCTTT. This codes for CASSQVFFWSVDKDGSEAFF.

This sequence joins TRBV5-4 and TRBJ2-5; 13 nucleotides agree with TRBD2. The CDR3 has 15 amino acids. Trimming removed 3 bases from V and 1 base from J; junction bases left unmatched: 0. Germline V gene lookup returns CDR1 SGHNT and CDR2 YYREEE (reference sequence). The CDR3 loop reads CASSWTSGGQETQYF. CDR3 coding DNA: TGTGCCAGCAGCTGGACTAGCGGGGGCCAAGAGACCCAGTACTTC.

The chain has TRBV19 and TRBJ2-3, with TRBD1 matching 9 bases. This CDR3 is built from 15 residues. V was clipped by 5 bases and J by 2 bases; unmatched bases: 5. Germline CDR1 is LNHDA and CDR2 is SQIVND (reference sequence). CDR3 sequence reads: CASSGQGPFTDTQYF. Written as DNA, the CDR3 is TGTGCCAGTAGTGGACAGGGGCCCTTCACAGATACGCAGTATTTT.

The chain recombines TRBV4-3 with TRBJ2-3; D is unclear. Germline CDR1 is LGHNA and CDR2 is YSLEER. There are 18 residues in the CDR3. Trimming took off 7 bases at V and 1 base at J, with 24 bases between the two ends. CDR3 nucleotide sequence: TGCGCCAGCACCTACGACGGAAAGGCCGACTGTTGCACAGATACGCAGTATTTT. This sequence encodes CASTYDGKADCCTDTQYF.

In this sample, this clone turned up once. The CDR3 DNA sequence: TGTGCCAGCAGTTGGGGGGGGCTTGGCACCGGGGAGCTGTTTTTT. Translating it yields CASSWGGLGTGELFF. The rearrangement links TRBV6-5 to TRBJ2-2; perhaps TRBD2 as D (7 bases). The CDR3 has 15 residues. V was pared by 4 bases and J by 4 bases, with 13 bases between. Germline CDR1 is MNHEY and CDR2 is SVGAGI.

The gene calls are TRBV28 and TRBJ1-3; D ambiguous. Germline V gene data show CDR1 as MDHEN and CDR2 as SYDVKM. This CDR3 has 14 amino acids. V gave up 3 bases and J gave up 0 bases, with 6 bases separating them. The CDR3 bases are TGTGCCAGCAGTTTCGCCACCTCTGGAAACACCATATATTTT. Protein: CASSFATSGNTIYF.

This chain links TRBV19 with TRBJ2-6; the D gene is possibly TRBD2 (5 bases). Trimming took off 6 bases at V and 1 base at J, with 13 bases between the two ends. The CDR3 runs 16 residues. CDR1 and CDR2 (germline): LNHDA, SQIVND (reference sequence). This chain's CDR3 is CASRRAGGSGANVLTF. Written as DNA, the CDR3 is TGTGCCAGTAGAAGGGCTGGAGGATCTGGGGCCAACGTCCTGACTTTC.

The rearrangement links TRBV6-1 to TRBJ2-5; TRBD2 aligns across 7 bases. V dropped 4 bases and J dropped 4; count of bases not matched to a gene: 3. This CDR3 has 13 amino acids. Germline values: CDR1 MNHNS, CDR2 SASEGT. CDR3 region: CASSAGGLETQYF. The CDR3 DNA is TGTGCCAGCAGTGCGGGGGGATTAGAGACCCAGTACTTC.

This chain links TRBV5-1 with TRBJ1-1; no firm D call. V lost 0 bases and J 7 bases, leaving 10 bases between the germline ends. Germline V gene data show CDR1 as SGHRS and CDR2 as YFSETQ. The CDR3 has 13 residues. This CDR3 reads CASSLGGDDEAFF. The CDR3 region has the DNA TGCGCCAGCAGCTTGGGTGGGGATGATGAAGCTTTCTTT.

The V call is TRBV28, the J call TRBJ1-1; the D gene is possibly TRBD1 (5 bases). The CDR3 has 13 residues. Germline CDR1 is MDHEN and CDR2 is SYDVKM. V was clipped by 5 bases and J by 1 base, with 8 bases between them. The CDR3 nucleotides are TGTGCCAGCAGTGGGGCAGGGAACACTGAAGCTTTCTTT. Translating it yields CASSGAGNTEAFF. Full variable domain (rest looked up from reference TRBV28 and TRBJ1-1): DVKVTQSSRYLVKRTGEKVFLECVQDMDHENMFWYRQDPGLGLRLIYFSYDVKMKEKGDIPEGYSVSREKKERFSLILESASTNQTSMYLCASSGAGNTEAFFGQGTRLTVV.

The DNA of the CDR3 is TGTGCTAGTGGTCGAGGGCCAGAGTATAATTCACCCCTCCACTTT. Its protein is CASGRGPEYNSPLHF. The gene calls are TRBV12-5 and TRBJ1-6; the D is unclear. From germline, CDR1 is LGHNT and CDR2 FRNRAP. The V and J ends lost 5 bases and 4 bases respectively, with 12 bases between them. The CDR3 spans 15 residues.

This clone has only one observation. The V call is TRBV19, the J call TRBJ1-2; D unclear. V dropped 5 bases and J dropped 3 bases, with 4 bases sitting between them. Germline lookup yields CDR1 LNHDA and CDR2 SQIVND (reference sequence). CDR3 size: 11 residues. Here the CDR3 DNA reads TGTGCCAGTAGTGGACACTATGGCTACACCTTC. Translation gives CASSGHYGYTF.

The chain joins TRBV6-1 to TRBJ1-1; maybe TRBD1 (5 bases). Per germline, CDR1 MNHNS and CDR2 SASEGT. This CDR3 is 16 amino acids long. Trimming shortened V by 1 base and J by 0 bases, and 12 bases separated the two germline ends. As DNA, the CDR3 is TGTGCCAGCAGTGAAGATGGGGGGAGCATGAACACTGAAGCTTTCTTT. This gives the protein CASSEDGGSMNTEAFF.

The DNA for the CDR3 is TGTGCCAGCAGTTTGGACAGGGCAACAAACACCGGGGAGCTGTTTTTT. It translates to CASSLDRATNTGELFF. The chain is built from TRBV27 and TRBJ2-2; TRBD1 aligns across 8 bases. V lost 3 bases to trimming and J lost 2 bases; unmatched junction nucleotides: 5. Germline V gene sequence: CDR1 MNHEY, CDR2 SMNVEV (reference sequence). The CDR3 is 16 residues long.

This chain uses TRBV7-9 with TRBJ2-3, with D perhaps matching TRBD1 (5 bases). The CDR3 extends over 17 amino acids. V lost 5 bases to trimming and J lost 0 bases, with 18 bases between them. Germline loops: CDR1 SEHNR, CDR2 FQNEAQ (reference sequence). CDR3 in DNA: TGTGCCAGCAGCCAAACGACTCAGGGCTTTAGCACAGATACGCAGTATTTT. Translating it yields CASSQTTQGFSTDTQYF.

The table lists this clone with a few counts. This chain joins TRBV19 and TRBJ1-2; a weak D match, TRBD1 (5 bases). CDR1 is LNHDA and CDR2 is SQIVND in the germline V gene (reference sequence). The CDR3 totals 15 residues. V dropped 10 bases and J dropped 4 bases, with 22 bases sitting between them. The CDR3 protein is CATSPSGTSSYGYTF. CDR3 nucleotide sequence: TGTGCCACCTCCCCGTCGGGGACGTCCTCCTATGGCTACACCTTC.

The chain couples TRBV4-1 to TRBJ2-2; no firm D call. The germline V gene encodes CDR1 MGHRA and CDR2 YSYEKL. V shed 4 bases and J shed 8 bases, with 11 bases lying between them. The CDR3 totals 13 residues. The CDR3 protein is CASSPGMGGELFF. The CDR3 bases are TGCGCCAGCAGCCCCGGAATGGGTGGGGAGCTGTTTTTT.

This clone was observed a handful of times. The rearrangement links TRBV9 to TRBJ2-1; TRBD2 aligns across 13 bases. The V gene end was trimmed by 4 bases and the J gene end by 5 bases; junction bases not matched to a gene: 0. The CDR3 has 14 residues. CDR1 SGDLS and CDR2 YYNGEE come from the germline V gene. The CDR3, as DNA: TGTGCCAGCAGCACTAGCGGGGGGGACAATGAGCAGTTCTTC. Its protein product is CASSTSGGDNEQFF.

The chain recombines TRBV10-3 with TRBJ2-3; possibly TRBD2 for D (6 bases). The germline V gene encodes CDR1 ENHRY and CDR2 SYGVKD. With 5 bases removed from V and 4 bases from J, the gap between germline ends came to 13 bases. The CDR3 runs 14 residues. This CDR3 reads CAISPSPGADTQYF. CDR3 in DNA: TGTGCCATCAGTCCCAGCCCGGGGGCAGATACGCAGTATTTT.

The chain combines TRBV13 with TRBJ2-3; the D call may be TRBD1 or TRBD2 (5 bases each). In germline, CDR1 is PRHDT, CDR2 FYEKMQ (reference sequence). This CDR3 contains 16 residues. Trimming stripped 5 bases from V and 3 bases from J, with 18 bases between. In DNA form, the CDR3 reads TGTGCCAGCAGCCTCTATAGTGGGACGACTACAGATACGCAGTATTTT. It codes for CASSLYSGTTTDTQYF. The whole variable domain, filled in from reference TRBV13 and TRBJ2-3, reads AAGVIQSPRHLIKEKRETATLKCYPIPRHDTVYWYQQGPGQDPQFLISFYEKMQSDKGSIPDRFSAQQFSDYHSELNMSSLELGDSALYFCASSLYSGTTTDTQYFGPGTRLTVL.

The chain carries TRBV23-1 and TRBJ1-2; D not certain. TRBV23-1 is assigned to the ORF class and has an uncertain function. V lost 6 bases, J lost 8 bases, and 16 bases lay in between. The CDR3 totals 13 residues. The CDR3 sequence is CASSRGRVNGYTF. DNA for the CDR3: TGCGCCAGCAGCCGGGGAAGGGTGAACGGCTACACCTTC.

The chain links TRBV7-2 to TRBJ2-3; a possible D gene is TRBD2 (7 bases). The CDR3 has 14 amino acids. Germline V gene data show CDR1 as SGHTA and CDR2 as FQGNSA. Trimming took off 5 bases at V and 6 bases at J, with 15 bases between the two ends. The CDR3 region is CASSLGGAGDTQYF. The CDR3 DNA reads TGTGCCAGCAGCCTAGGGGGGGCAGGGGATACGCAGTATTTT.

The rearrangement joins TRBV5-1 to TRBJ2-5; TRBD1 matches 7 bases. CDR1 SGHRS and CDR2 YFSETQ come from the germline V gene. With 4 bases clipped from V and 2 bases from J, the junction kept 5 bases outside the gene matches. The CDR3 is 14 amino acids. The CDR3 DNA is TGCGCCAGCAGCGACCAGACAGGGCAAGAGACCCAGTACTTC. It encodes CASSDQTGQETQYF.

This chain uses TRBV2 with TRBJ1-1; D is ambiguous. Per the germline V gene, CDR1 is SNHLY and CDR2 is FYNNEI. The CDR3 sequence is 12 residues long. With 7 bases removed from V and 0 bases from J, the gap between germline ends came to 6 bases. The CDR3 DNA is TGTGCCAGCACGTTCATGAACACTGAAGCTTTCTTT. Amino acids: CASTFMNTEAFF.

The chain links TRBV6-6 to TRBJ2-7; D perhaps matches TRBD1 (6 bases). The V end was cut by 5 bases, the J end by 3 bases, with 20 bases between. Germline loops: CDR1 MNHNY, CDR2 SVGAGI (reference sequence). CDR3 length: 16 residues. This CDR3 is CASSPSTGHDLYEQYF. DNA for the CDR3: TGTGCCAGCAGTCCCTCGACAGGCCATGACCTCTACGAGCAGTACTTC.